This T cell receptor (beta chain) was found in a study of early T cells in non-severe SARS-CoV-2 infection. The CDR3 is made up of 13 amino acids. Germline-derived CDR1 and CDR2 are SGHRS and YFSETQ. Trimming pared 1 base from V and 5 bases from J, leaving 8 bases between. TCRdb reprocessed the 5' RACE reads via MiXCR and lists one record per CDR3 protein. The sample includes tens of thousands of distinct CDR3 sequences, 10% to 15% of them seen just once. The rearrangement links TRBV5-1 to TRBJ2-3; D is perhaps TRBD2 (6 bases). This clonotype was obtained from an adult who was a healthcare worker with PCR-confirmed SARS-CoV-2 infection or an uninfected control (not recorded which). The sequencing sample was made of whole blood. The CDR3 sequence is CASSLKGGDTQYF. DNA for the CDR3: TGCGCCAGCAGCTTGAAGGGAGGAGATACGCAGTATTTT.